This T cell receptor beta chain derives from a study of blood T cell repertoires in COVID-19. TCRdb keeps only in-frame clones here, not all; method: immunoSEQ multiplex PCR. This repertoire shows 250,000 to 350,000 clones, around 90% found once; its top ten account for around 0.92%. The CDR3 loop spans 14 amino acids. V lost 3 bases, J lost 6 bases, and 5 bases stayed unmatched. Germline CDR1 is SGHVS and CDR2 is FNYEAQ. The sequence derives from a young woman who had recovered from COVID-19. Sequenced sample: PBMCs or T cells enriched from blood (not recorded which). The genes are TRBV7-6 and TRBJ2-3; 8 bases align to TRBD2. This CDR3 reads CASSFSGASDTQYF. CDR3 in DNA: TGTGCCAGCAGCTTTAGCGGGGCGTCGGATACGCAGTATTTT.